The following is a TCR beta chain sequence with its context. Its antigen is as yet unknown. Researchers took RNA transcripts and amplified the TCR beta CDR3 regions from them. When the TCR CDR3 underwent first-round RT-PCR, the HTBI primer set was used. One entry per CDR3 protein, called by TCRdb with MiXCR from the multiplex PCR reads. The sample holds around 570,000 distinct CDR3 sequences, roughly 21% seen once. This sample stems from a study of T cells in Graves' hyperthyroidism and ophthalmopathy. The study's findings and limits: Most thyroid clonotypes expanded above 0.001 were also detected in blood.

V was cut by 2 bases and J by 0 bases, with 10 bases left in between. The germline gives CDR1 GTSNPN, CDR2 SVGIG (reference sequence). This CDR3 has 14 residues. V gene TRBV30 combines with J gene TRBJ1-1; no reliable D call. Sequences were obtained from blood. This receptor was identified in a man aged 40-49 years with Graves' ophthalmopathy. This CDR3 reads CAWSKTKMNTEAFF. The CDR3 DNA is TGTGCCTGGAGTAAGACGAAGATGAACACTGAAGCTTTCTTT. Variable domain in full (rest from reference TRBV30 and TRBJ1-1): SQTIHQWPATLVQPVGSPLSLECTVEGTSNPNLYWYRQAAGRGLQLLFYSVGIGQISSEVPQNLSASRPQDRQFILSSKKLLLSDSGFYLCAWSKTKMNTEAFFGQGTRLTVV.